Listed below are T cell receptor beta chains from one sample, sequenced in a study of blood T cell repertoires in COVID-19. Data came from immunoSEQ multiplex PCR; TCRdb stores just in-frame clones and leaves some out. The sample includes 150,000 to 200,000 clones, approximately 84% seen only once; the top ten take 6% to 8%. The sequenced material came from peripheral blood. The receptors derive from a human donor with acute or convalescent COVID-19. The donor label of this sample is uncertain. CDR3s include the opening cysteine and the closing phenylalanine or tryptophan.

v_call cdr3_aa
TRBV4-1 CASSGIGGRSRTDTQYF
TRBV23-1 CASSQSKGVSYNEQFF
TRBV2 CASSDNRPNEKLFF
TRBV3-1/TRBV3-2 CASSPLAGGPQNIQYF
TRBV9 CASSVVEGGYGYTF
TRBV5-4 CASSSGTLNTGELFF
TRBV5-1 CASSLDPMGAAFF
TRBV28 CASSLDYQNEQYF
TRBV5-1 CASSLQPTNEKLFF
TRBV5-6 CASSSGTGVNTEAFF
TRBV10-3 CAISGWRDRGTDTQYF
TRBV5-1 CASSLREARTDTQYF
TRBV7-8 CASSLLDRAYNEQFF
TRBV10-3 CATRTLAGGGDTQYF
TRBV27 CASSLGGAGYTF
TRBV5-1 CASSLGGRAATEAFF